This entry lists 17 T cell receptor beta chains sequenced from one sample in a study of post-analysis software for immune sequencing data. For these receptors, no antigen is known. Each TCR beta cDNA library carried unique molecular identifiers. TCRdb ran MiXCR on the PCR reads and lists one entry per CDR3 protein. The table includes just over 250,000 distinct CDR3 sequences, approximately 34% detected once. Study observations and caveats: The study found TRBV5-6, TRBV5-1 and TRBV20-1 among roughly 5 TRBV segments more frequent in patients than controls.

Sequenced material: blood. The receptors were gathered from a girl aged 10 to 17 with multiple sclerosis.

This clonotype was recorded a few times. The rearrangement joins TRBV6-1 to TRBJ1-6; D not certain. The CDR3 extends over 15 amino acids. V was shortened by 2 bases and J by 11 bases, with 16 bases between the two germline ends. Germline assignment: CDR1 MNHNS and CDR2 SASEGT. CDR3 nucleotide sequence: TGTGCCAGCAGTGAATCCCGGGGTCAACGGACACCCCTCCACTTT. Protein sequence: CASSESRGQRTPLHF.

Details on this clonotype: A junction end diverges from the germline sequence, so it may reflect a read error. The chain links TRBV12-3 or TRBV12-4 to TRBJ2-3; 7 nucleotides match TRBD2. CDR3 size: 16 residues. The CDR3 DNA reads as TGTGCCAGCAGTTTAGCGGGCGGCGCGGGAGCAGATACGCAATATTTT. It specifies CASSLAGGAGADTQYF.

With respect to this clonotype: A much larger clone sits a single nucleotide away, making a read error possible. This sequence joins TRBV12-3 or TRBV12-4 and TRBJ2-5; a possible D gene is TRBD2 (6 bases). The length of the CDR3 is 12 residues. The CDR3 bases are TGTGCCAGCAGTCATGGGGAGGAGACCCGGTACTTC. It specifies CASSHGEETRYF.

A note on this clonotype: A read error is possible here, since a much larger clone lies one base away. The chain employs TRBV24-1 and TRBJ1-2; 9 bases agree with TRBD1. This CDR3 is 15 amino acids long. The V gene's germline CDR1 is KGHDR and CDR2 SFDVKD. CDR3 amino acids: CATSDLRQGVYAYTF. The CDR3 DNA reads TGTGCCACCAGTGATTTACGACAGGGGGTCTATGCCTACACCTTC.

V gene TRBV20-1 combines with J gene TRBJ2-4, with a weak D call TRBD2 (6 bases). The J call is in doubt because the DNA end fits TRBJ2-5 better. The CDR3 spans 17 residues. The germline gives CDR1 DFQATT, CDR2 SNEGSKA (reference sequence). The CDR3: CSARALTSTSSQETQYF. DNA for the CDR3: TGCAGTGCTAGAGCCCTGACGTCAACTAGCTCCCAAGAGACCCAGTACTTC.

This clonotype was recorded at least ten times. The V and J genes are TRBV20-1 and TRBJ2-3, with D perhaps TRBD2 (6 bases). CDR1 is DFQATT, CDR2 SNEGSKA, per germline (reference sequence). The V gene lost 6 bases and the J gene lost 0 bases, with 16 bases spanning the gap. CDR3 length: 15 amino acids. The CDR3 loop reads CSARSPGGSTDTQYF. In nucleotides, the CDR3 is TGCAGTGCCCGTTCGCCCGGGGGTAGCACAGATACGCAGTATTTT.

This clonotype has a count of ten or more. This chain links TRBV5-1 with TRBJ2-5; D is perhaps TRBD2 (6 bases). V shed 2 bases and J shed 3 bases, with 14 bases lying between them. The CDR3 is 15 residues long. Germline V gene data show CDR1 as SGHRS and CDR2 as YFSETQ. CDR3 nucleotide sequence: TGCGCCAGCAGCTTTTCATCGAGGGAGGAAGAGACCCAGTACTTC. As protein: CASSFSSREEETQYF.

This clonotype was picked up many times. Here the CDR3 reads CASSESGQGRSPLHF. CDR3 sequence (DNA): TGTGCCAGCAGTGAATCGGGACAGGGTCGTTCACCCCTCCACTTT. The chain joins TRBV6-1 to TRBJ1-6, with 9 positions matching TRBD1. Trimming at V came to 2 bases and at J to 9 bases, leaving 5 bases not matched to a gene. There are 15 residues in the CDR3. Germline V lookup: CDR1 MNHNS, CDR2 SASEGT.

In its sample, this clonotype was seen a few times. A much larger clone is a single base away; this may be a read error. The chain recombines TRBV5-1 with TRBJ2-6, with D unresolved. The CDR3 is made up of 17 amino acids. Germline CDR1 SGHRS, CDR2 YFSETQ. The CDR3 sequence is CASNLAPSLSGANVLTF. DNA for the CDR3: TGCGCCAGCAACTTGGCCCCCAGTCTCTCTGGGGCCAACGTCCTGACTTTC.

A few counts support this clonotype. The chain has TRBV18 and TRBJ1-4; D ambiguous. V lost 3 bases and J 7 bases, leaving 12 bases between the germline ends. In germline, CDR1 is KGHSH, CDR2 LQKENI. The CDR3 sequence is 14 residues long. In DNA, the CDR3 is TGTGCCAGCTCACCGAAGGGCGAGGGTGAAAAACTGTTTTTT. It specifies CASSPKGEGEKLFF.

This clonotype was counted many times. This chain links TRBV5-1 with TRBJ2-5; D is ambiguous. CDR3 length: 15 amino acids. V lost 4 bases to trimming and J lost 1 base, with 14 bases between them. CDR1 is SGHRS and CDR2 is YFSETQ in the germline V gene. The CDR3 here is CASSPGEAAQETQYF. CDR3 DNA sequence: TGCGCCAGCAGCCCGGGCGAAGCTGCCCAAGAGACCCAGTACTTC.

J is TRBJ2-3 and V is TRBV20-1, with unresolved D. Trimming cost V 3 bases and J 2 bases, with 15 bases left between them. Germline loops: CDR1 DFQATT, CDR2 SNEGSKA (reference sequence). The CDR3 length is 15 residues. Written as DNA, the CDR3 is TGCAGTGCTAGGTCTGGAGACTTCCACACAGATACGCAGTATTTT. It codes for CSARSGDFHTDTQYF.

In this sample, this clonotype turned up a few times. The chain recombines TRBV7-2 with TRBJ1-2; D is perhaps TRBD1 (6 bases). The germline V gene encodes CDR1 SGHTA and CDR2 FQGNSA. V was trimmed by 7 bases and J by 4 bases, leaving 19 bases between them. This CDR3 comprises 15 residues. Here the CDR3 reads CASTKRAGAAYGYTF. The CDR3 DNA is TGTGCCAGCACCAAAAGGGCGGGGGCTGCCTATGGCTACACCTTC.

The V gene is TRBV5-1, the J gene TRBJ2-3; D possibly corresponds to TRBD1 (8 bases). V was shortened by 3 bases and J by 2 bases, with 13 bases between the two germline ends. The CDR3 runs 15 residues. The germline gives CDR1 SGHRS, CDR2 YFSETQ. CDR3 DNA: TGCGCCAGCAGCTGGGGGGGACAGGCCACAGATACGCAGTATTTT. Protein product: CASSWGGQATDTQYF. The full variable domain, its missing parts supplied by reference TRBV5-1 and TRBJ2-3, is KAGVTQTPRYLIKTRGQQVTLSCSPISGHRSVSWYQQTPGQGLQFLFEYFSETQRNKGNFPGRFSGRQFSNSRSEMNVSTLELGDSALYLCASSWGGQATDTQYFGPGTRLTVL.

The J gene is TRBJ2-5, the V gene TRBV20-1; perhaps TRBD1 as D (5 bases). The V gene's germline CDR1 is DFQATT and CDR2 SNEGSKA (reference sequence). The CDR3 covers 12 residues. V shed 5 bases and J shed 4 bases, with 11 bases lying between them. As DNA, the CDR3 is TGCAGTGCTGGTCATCAGGGAGAGACCCAGTACTTC. Its translation is CSAGHQGETQYF.

The rearrangement links TRBV6-5 to TRBJ1-1; D remains ambiguous. Germline V gives CDR1 MNHEY, CDR2 SVGAGI. V was trimmed by 0 bases and J by 3 bases, leaving 5 bases between them. CDR3 size: 13 residues. This CDR3 is CASSYSSHTEAFF. The CDR3 nucleotides are TGTGCCAGCAGTTACTCCTCCCACACTGAAGCTTTCTTT.

The CDR3 spells CASSFPTGGSNTEAFF. The CDR3 nucleotides are TGTGCCAGCAGTTTTCCCACGGGGGGGTCGAACACTGAAGCTTTCTTT. The rearrangement links TRBV6-6 to TRBJ1-1, with a weak D call TRBD1 (5 bases). V gave up 4 bases and J gave up 1 base, with 16 bases separating them. This CDR3 comprises 16 residues. Germline lookup yields CDR1 MNHNY and CDR2 SVGAGI (reference sequence).